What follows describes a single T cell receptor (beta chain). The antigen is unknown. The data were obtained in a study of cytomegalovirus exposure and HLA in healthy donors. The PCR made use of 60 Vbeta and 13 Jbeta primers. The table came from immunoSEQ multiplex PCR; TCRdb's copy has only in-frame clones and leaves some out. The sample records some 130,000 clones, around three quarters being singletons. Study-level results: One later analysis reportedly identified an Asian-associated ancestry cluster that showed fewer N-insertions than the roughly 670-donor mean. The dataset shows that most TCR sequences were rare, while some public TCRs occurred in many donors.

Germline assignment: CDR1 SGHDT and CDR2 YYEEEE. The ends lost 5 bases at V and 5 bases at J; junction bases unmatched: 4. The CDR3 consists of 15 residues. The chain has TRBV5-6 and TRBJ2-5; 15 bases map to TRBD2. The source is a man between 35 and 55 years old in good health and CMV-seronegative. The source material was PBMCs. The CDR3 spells CASRPGLAGGETQYF. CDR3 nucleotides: TGTGCCAGCAGGCCAGGACTAGCGGGGGGGGAGACCCAGTACTTC.